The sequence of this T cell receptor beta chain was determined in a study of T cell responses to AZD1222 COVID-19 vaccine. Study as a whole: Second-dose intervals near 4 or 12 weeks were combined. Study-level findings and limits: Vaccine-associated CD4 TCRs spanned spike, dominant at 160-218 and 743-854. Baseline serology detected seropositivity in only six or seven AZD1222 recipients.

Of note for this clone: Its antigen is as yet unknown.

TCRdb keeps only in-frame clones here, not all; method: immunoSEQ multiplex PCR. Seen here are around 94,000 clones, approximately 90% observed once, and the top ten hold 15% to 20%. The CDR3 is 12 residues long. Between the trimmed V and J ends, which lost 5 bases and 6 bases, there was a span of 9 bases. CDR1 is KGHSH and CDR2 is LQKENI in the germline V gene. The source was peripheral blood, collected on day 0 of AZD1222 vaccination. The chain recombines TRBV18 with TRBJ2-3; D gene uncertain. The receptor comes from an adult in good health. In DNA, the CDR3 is TGTGCCAGCTCAACAAGTCCGGATACGCAGTATTTT. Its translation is CASSTSPDTQYF. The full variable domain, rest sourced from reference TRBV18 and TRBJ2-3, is NAGVMQNPRHLVRRRGQEARLRCSPMKGHSHVYWYRQLPEEGLKFMVYLQKENIIDESGMPKERFSAEFPKEGPSILRIQQVVRGDSAAYFCASSTSPDTQYFGPGTRLTVL.